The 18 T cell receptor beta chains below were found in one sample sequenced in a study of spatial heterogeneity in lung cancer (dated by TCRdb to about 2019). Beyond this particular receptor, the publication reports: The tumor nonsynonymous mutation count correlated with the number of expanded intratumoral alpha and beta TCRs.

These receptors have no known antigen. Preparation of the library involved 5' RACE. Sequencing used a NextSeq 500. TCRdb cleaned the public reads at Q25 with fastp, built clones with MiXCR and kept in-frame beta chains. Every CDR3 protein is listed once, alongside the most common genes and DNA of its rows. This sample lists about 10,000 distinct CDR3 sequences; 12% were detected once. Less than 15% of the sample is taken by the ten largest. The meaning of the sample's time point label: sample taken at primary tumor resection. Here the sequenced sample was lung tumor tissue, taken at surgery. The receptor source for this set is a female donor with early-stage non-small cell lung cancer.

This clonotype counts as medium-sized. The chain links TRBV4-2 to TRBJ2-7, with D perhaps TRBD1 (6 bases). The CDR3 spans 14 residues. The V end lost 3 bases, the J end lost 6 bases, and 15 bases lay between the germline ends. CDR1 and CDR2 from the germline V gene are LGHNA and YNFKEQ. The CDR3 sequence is CASSQRHGTIEQYF. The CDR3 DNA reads TGTGCCAGCAGCCAGCGACACGGGACAATCGAGCAGTACTTC.

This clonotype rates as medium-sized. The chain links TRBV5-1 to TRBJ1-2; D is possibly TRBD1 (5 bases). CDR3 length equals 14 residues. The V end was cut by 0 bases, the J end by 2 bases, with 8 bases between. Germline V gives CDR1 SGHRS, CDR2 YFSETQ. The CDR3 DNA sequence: TGCGCCAGCAGCTTGGCCGGACAAAACTATGGCTACACCTTC. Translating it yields CASSLAGQNYGYTF.

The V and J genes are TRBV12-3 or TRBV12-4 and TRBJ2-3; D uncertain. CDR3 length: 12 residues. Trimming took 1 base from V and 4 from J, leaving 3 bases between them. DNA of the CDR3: TGTGCCAGCAGTTTAGGCTCAGATACGCAGTATTTT. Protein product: CASSLGSDTQYF.

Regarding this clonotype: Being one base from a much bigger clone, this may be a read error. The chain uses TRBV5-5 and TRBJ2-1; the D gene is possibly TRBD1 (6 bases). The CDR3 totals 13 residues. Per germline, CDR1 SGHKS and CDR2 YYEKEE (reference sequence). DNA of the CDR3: TGTGCCAGCAGCTACCACAGGGACAATAAGCAGTTCTTC. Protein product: CASSYHRDNKQFF.

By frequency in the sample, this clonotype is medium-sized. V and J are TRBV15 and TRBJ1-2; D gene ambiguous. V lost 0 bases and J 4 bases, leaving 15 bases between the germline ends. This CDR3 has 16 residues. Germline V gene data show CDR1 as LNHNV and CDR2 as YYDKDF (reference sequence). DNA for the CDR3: TGTGCCACCAGCAGAGATACCGCCGGGGATACCTATGGCTACACCTTC. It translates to CATSRDTAGDTYGYTF.

The CDR3 region has the DNA TGTGCCAGCAGTGACTCTCCGGGGGGGCCTTGTGAGACCCAGTACTTC. This gives the protein CASSDSPGGPCETQYF. J is TRBJ2-5 and V is TRBV6-4, with 8 bases matching TRBD2. Per germline, CDR1 MRHNA and CDR2 SNTAGT. Trimming took 0 bases from V and 5 from J; bases not matched to a gene: 8. This CDR3 is built from 16 residues.

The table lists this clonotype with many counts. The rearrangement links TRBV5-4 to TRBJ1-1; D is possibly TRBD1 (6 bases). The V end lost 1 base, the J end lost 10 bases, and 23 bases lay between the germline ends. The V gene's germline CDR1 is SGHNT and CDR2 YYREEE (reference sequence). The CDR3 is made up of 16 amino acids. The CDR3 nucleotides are TGTGCCAGCAGCTTGCCTCCCTCGGGGGGGCAGAGCTTAGCTTTCTTT. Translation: CASSLPPSGGQSLAFF. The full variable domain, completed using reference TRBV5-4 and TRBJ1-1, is ETGVTQSPTHLIKTRGQQVTLRCSSQSGHNTVSWYQQALGQGPQFIFQYYREEENGRGNFPPRFSGLQFPNYSSELNVNALELDDSALYLCASSLPPSGGQSLAFFGQGTRLTVV.

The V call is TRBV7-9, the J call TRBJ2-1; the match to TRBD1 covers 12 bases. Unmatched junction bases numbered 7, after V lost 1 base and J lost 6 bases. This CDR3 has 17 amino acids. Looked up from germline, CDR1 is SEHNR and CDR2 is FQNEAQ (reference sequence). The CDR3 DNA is TGTGCCAGCAGCTTAGGGTCCGGGACAGGGGGCCTCAATGAGCAGTTCTTC. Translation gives CASSLGSGTGGLNEQFF.

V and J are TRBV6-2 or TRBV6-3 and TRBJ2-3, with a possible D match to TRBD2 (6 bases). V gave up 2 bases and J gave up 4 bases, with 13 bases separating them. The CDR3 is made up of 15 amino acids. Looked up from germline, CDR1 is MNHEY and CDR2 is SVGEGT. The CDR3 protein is CASSYRRDPPDTQYF. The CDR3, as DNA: TGTGCCAGCAGTTACAGGCGGGACCCCCCAGATACGCAGTATTTT.

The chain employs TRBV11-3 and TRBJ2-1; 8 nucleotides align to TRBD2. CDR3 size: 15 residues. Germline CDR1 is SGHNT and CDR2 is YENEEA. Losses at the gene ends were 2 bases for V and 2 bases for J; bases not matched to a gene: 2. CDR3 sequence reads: CASSLRGGPYNEQFF. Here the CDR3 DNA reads TGTGCCAGCAGCTTACGGGGGGGACCCTACAATGAGCAGTTCTTC.

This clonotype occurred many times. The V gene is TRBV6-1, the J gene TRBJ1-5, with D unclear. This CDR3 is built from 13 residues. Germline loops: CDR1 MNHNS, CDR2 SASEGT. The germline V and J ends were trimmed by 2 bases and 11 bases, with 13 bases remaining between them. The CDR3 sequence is CASSETGTGAQHF. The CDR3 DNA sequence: TGTGCCAGCAGTGAAACCGGAACTGGGGCCCAGCATTTT.

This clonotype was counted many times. CDR3 nucleotide sequence: TGTGCCACCAGCAGAGGGACCGGGGGGGGCGGTGAGCAGTTCTTC. This sequence encodes CATSRGTGGGGEQFF. The chain recombines TRBV15 with TRBJ2-1; 8 bases fit TRBD2. The length of the CDR3 is 15 residues. V lost 1 base, J lost 9 bases, and 8 bases stayed unmatched. Germline V CDR1 and CDR2: LNHNV, YYDKDF (reference sequence).

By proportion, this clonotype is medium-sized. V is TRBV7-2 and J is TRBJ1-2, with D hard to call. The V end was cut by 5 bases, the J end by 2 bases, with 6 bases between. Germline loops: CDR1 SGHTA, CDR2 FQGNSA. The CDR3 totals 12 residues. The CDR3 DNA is TGTGCCAGCAGCCCCTCAAACTATGGCTACACCTTC. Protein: CASSPSNYGYTF. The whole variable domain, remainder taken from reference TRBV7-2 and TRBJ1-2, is GAGVSQSPSNKVTEKGKDVELRCDPISGHTALYWYRQSLGQGLEFLIYFQGNSAPDKSGLPSDRFSAERTGGSVSTLTIQRTQQEDSAVYLCASSPSNYGYTFGSGTRLTVV.

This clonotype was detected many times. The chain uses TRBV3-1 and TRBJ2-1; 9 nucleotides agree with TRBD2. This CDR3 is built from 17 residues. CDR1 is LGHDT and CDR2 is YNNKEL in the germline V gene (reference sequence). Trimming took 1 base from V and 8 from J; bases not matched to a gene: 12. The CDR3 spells CASSQGPFGRGGHEQFF. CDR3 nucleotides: TGTGCCAGCAGCCAAGGGCCATTTGGGCGGGGGGGCCATGAGCAGTTCTTC.

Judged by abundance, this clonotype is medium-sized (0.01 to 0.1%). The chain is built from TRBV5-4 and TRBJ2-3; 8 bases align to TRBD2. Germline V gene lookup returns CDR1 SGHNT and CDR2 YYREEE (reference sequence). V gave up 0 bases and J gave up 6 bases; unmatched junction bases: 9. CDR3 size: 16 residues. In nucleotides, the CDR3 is TGTGCCAGCAGCTTGGGAGGGACTAGGCTACAGGATACGCAGTATTTT. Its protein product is CASSLGGTRLQDTQYF.

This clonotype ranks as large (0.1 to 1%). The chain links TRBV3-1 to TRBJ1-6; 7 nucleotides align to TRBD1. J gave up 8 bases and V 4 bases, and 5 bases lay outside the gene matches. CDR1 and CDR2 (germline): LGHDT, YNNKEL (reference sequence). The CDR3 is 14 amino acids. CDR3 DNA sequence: TGTGCCAGCAGCCTGACAGGGACGGATTCACCCCTCCACTTT. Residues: CASSLTGTDSPLHF.

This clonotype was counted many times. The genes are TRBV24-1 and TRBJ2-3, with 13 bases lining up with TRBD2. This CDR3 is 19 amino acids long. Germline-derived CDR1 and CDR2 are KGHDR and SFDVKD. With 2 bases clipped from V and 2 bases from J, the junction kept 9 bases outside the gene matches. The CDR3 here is CATSDWTSGRGGYTDTQYF. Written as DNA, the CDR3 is TGTGCCACCAGTGATTGGACTAGCGGGAGAGGGGGCTACACAGATACGCAGTATTTT.

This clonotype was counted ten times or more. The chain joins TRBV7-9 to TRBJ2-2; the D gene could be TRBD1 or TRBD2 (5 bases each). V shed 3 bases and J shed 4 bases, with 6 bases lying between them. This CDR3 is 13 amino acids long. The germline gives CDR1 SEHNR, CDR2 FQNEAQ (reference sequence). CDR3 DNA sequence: TGTGCCAGCAGCTTTGGGGGCACCGGGGAGCTGTTTTTT. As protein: CASSFGGTGELFF.